These 22 T cell receptor beta chains originate from one sample sequenced in a study of T cells in Graves' hyperthyroidism and ophthalmopathy. Regions amplified from RNA transcripts were the TCR beta CDR3 regions. HTBI primers drove first-round RT-PCR of the TCR CDR3. TCRdb used MiXCR to reprocess the multiplex PCR reads, holding one entry per CDR3 protein. Among about half a million distinct CDR3 sequences, 15% to 20% were seen once, and the ten largest hold less than 30%. Material: blood. The receptors stem from a woman aged 25 to 39 with Graves' ophthalmopathy.

This clonotype was observed many times. V is TRBV27 and J is TRBJ2-1, with D perhaps matching TRBD1 or TRBD2 (5 bases each). The CDR3 is 17 residues long. The germline V and J ends were trimmed by 5 bases and 7 bases, with 24 bases remaining between them. Germline V gives CDR1 MNHEY, CDR2 SMNVEV (reference sequence). The CDR3 here is CASSPGTMSELSNEQFF. Here the CDR3 DNA reads TGTGCCAGCAGTCCAGGGACGATGTCAGAGTTGAGTAATGAGCAGTTCTTC.

This clonotype came up many times. The V call is TRBV3-1, the J call TRBJ2-7; possibly TRBD2 for D (5 bases). CDR1 is LGHDT, CDR2 YNNKEL, per germline (reference sequence). Trimming stripped 1 base from V and 6 bases from J, with 7 bases between. The CDR3 runs to 12 residues. The CDR3 sequence: CASSQVEGEQYF. CDR3 sequence (DNA): TGTGCCAGCAGCCAAGTTGAGGGCGAGCAGTACTTC.

Ten or more counts support this clonotype. V and J are TRBV7-2 and TRBJ1-2; 9 bases match TRBD1. J was trimmed by 6 bases and V by 1 base; bases with no gene match: 6. CDR1 and CDR2 (germline): SGHTA, FQGNSA. The CDR3 runs 15 residues. The CDR3: CASSLDGDRVDGYTF. The CDR3 nucleotides are TGTGCCAGCAGCTTAGATGGGGACAGGGTCGATGGCTACACCTTC.

As for this clonotype: It may be a read error: a sequence one base away is much more abundant. As DNA, the CDR3 is TGTGCCAGCAGCTTAACCGAGGGACGCTTCACAGATACGCAGTATTTT. The encoded protein is CASSLTEGRFTDTQYF. The chain couples TRBV7-8 to TRBJ2-3; D might be TRBD1 or TRBD2, each matching 5 bases. The germline gives CDR1 SGHVS, CDR2 FQNEAQ. This CDR3 contains 16 residues. V lost 2 bases and J lost 2, with 14 bases in between.

J is TRBJ2-5 and V is TRBV27, with a possible D match to TRBD1 (6 bases). With 5 bases removed from V and 7 bases from J, the gap between germline ends came to 23 bases. The CDR3 runs 16 residues. The germline V gene has CDR1 MNHEY and CDR2 SMNVEV (reference sequence). The CDR3 DNA sequence: TGTGCCAGCAGTGTCCAAGGGGTGGGGGCTGTTGCGACCCAGTACTTC. Its protein is CASSVQGVGAVATQYF.

The chain joins TRBV6-1 to TRBJ2-7, with 11 nucleotides matching TRBD1. Germline lookup yields CDR1 MNHNS and CDR2 SASEGT. This CDR3 contains 13 residues. The trim removed 5 bases at V and 6 bases at J, leaving 3 bases unmatched. As DNA, the CDR3 is TGTGCCAGCAGTCCCGGGACAGGGGGCGAGCAGTACTTC. Translated: CASSPGTGGEQYF.

This clonotype was observed a few times. V usage is TRBV19 and J usage is TRBJ2-3; a weak D match, TRBD2 (6 bases). In germline, CDR1 is LNHDA, CDR2 SQIVND (reference sequence). The CDR3 covers 13 residues. Trimming removed 10 bases at V and 8 bases at J, with 19 bases between. The CDR3 DNA reads as TGTGCCACCACGGGAGCCCCAGGAACTACGCAGTATTTT. Translating it yields CATTGAPGTTQYF.

This clonotype was recorded many times. The chain carries TRBV2 and TRBJ2-7; weak D call: TRBD1 (6 bases). The V end lost 4 bases, the J end lost 0 bases, and 13 bases lay between the germline ends. CDR1 is SNHLY and CDR2 is FYNNEI in the germline V gene. The CDR3 has 15 residues. Here the CDR3 DNA reads TGTGCCAGCAGTGCACAGGGATTCAACTCCTACGAGCAGTACTTC. Amino acid sequence: CASSAQGFNSYEQYF.

In its sample, this clonotype was seen a few times. The genes are TRBV14 and TRBJ1-6, with D hard to call. The V gene lost 5 bases and the J gene lost 6 bases, with 8 bases spanning the gap. Germline CDR1 SGHDN, CDR2 FVKESK. The CDR3 is 13 amino acids. The DNA for the CDR3 is TGTGCCAGCAGCTTTGCCCGTAATTCACCCCTCCACTTT. Its protein is CASSFARNSPLHF.

The table lists this clonotype with a few counts. The chain links TRBV7-9 to TRBJ2-7; D may be TRBD1 (5 bases). V lost 1 base and J lost 7, with 14 bases in between. The CDR3 runs 14 residues. CDR1 SEHNR and CDR2 FQNEAQ come from the germline V gene (reference sequence). The DNA for the CDR3 is TGTGCCAGCAGCTTAGAGCCAGGGATGGGGGAGCAGTACTTC. Its translation: CASSLEPGMGEQYF.

This clonotype was counted ten times or more. The chain couples TRBV2 to TRBJ2-2; D unclear. V dropped 4 bases and J dropped 6 bases, with 9 bases sitting between them. The CDR3 is made up of 13 amino acids. Germline V CDR1 and CDR2: SNHLY, FYNNEI. The CDR3 DNA reads TGTGCCAGCAGTGTAGATGCCGCCGGGGAGCTGTTTTTT. It encodes CASSVDAAGELFF.

This clonotype was counted ten times or more. The V and J genes are TRBV20-1 and TRBJ2-7; D is unclear. V lost 1 base, J lost 5 bases, and 18 bases lay in between. In germline, CDR1 is DFQATT, CDR2 SNEGSKA (reference sequence). The CDR3 spans 15 residues. CDR3 residues: CSARAYRSVFDEQYF. The CDR3, as DNA: TGCAGTGCTAGAGCATATCGCAGCGTCTTTGACGAGCAGTACTTC.

The chain is built from TRBV6-2 or TRBV6-3 and TRBJ2-6, with a tentative D call TRBD2 (6 bases). The length of the CDR3 is 18 residues. The V gene lost 1 base and the J gene lost 0 bases, with 13 bases spanning the gap. Germline V CDR1 and CDR2: MNHEY, SVGEGT. The CDR3 nucleotides read TGTGCCAGCAGTTACTTCCGGGACTGGTACTCTGGGGCCAACGTCCTGACTTTC. This gives the protein CASSYFRDWYSGANVLTF.

This clonotype was counted a single time. The chain recombines TRBV20-1 with TRBJ1-6, with 9 bases matching TRBD1. The CDR3 covers 14 residues. V lost 3 bases to trimming and J lost 7 bases; unmatched junction nucleotides: 4. Germline V gene sequence: CDR1 DFQATT, CDR2 SNEGSKA (reference sequence). The CDR3 spells CSASRTGANSPLHF. As DNA, the CDR3 is TGCAGTGCTAGTAGGACAGGGGCGAATTCACCCCTCCACTTT.

The V and J genes are TRBV29-1 and TRBJ1-2; D call uncertain. The CDR3 is 12 residues long. Germline CDR1 SQVTM, CDR2 ANQGSEA. The V and J ends lost 8 bases and 6 bases respectively, with 16 bases between them. The CDR3 DNA follows: TGCAGCACCCCGGAAGGGAGGAATGGCTACACCTTC. It translates to CSTPEGRNGYTF. Drawing the rest from reference TRBV29-1 and TRBJ1-2, the complete variable domain is SAVISQKPSRDICQRGTSLTIQCQVDSQVTMMFWYRQQPGQSLTLIATANQGSEATYESGFVIDKFPISRPNLTFSTLTVSNMSPEDSSIYLCSTPEGRNGYTFGSGTRLTVV.

Details on this clonotype: With a much larger clone just one base away, this may be a read error. The rearrangement uses TRBV11-2 and TRBJ2-7; D may match TRBD1 or TRBD2 (5 bases each). The CDR3 has 14 amino acids. The germline V and J ends were trimmed by 5 bases and 3 bases, with 14 bases remaining between them. Germline V gives CDR1 SGHAT, CDR2 FQNNGV. The CDR3 here is CASSIGASHYEQYF. CDR3 in DNA: TGTGCCAGCAGCATCGGGGCTAGCCACTACGAGCAGTACTTC. The entire variable domain, with the rest obtained from reference TRBV11-2 and TRBJ2-7, is as follows: EAGVAQSPRYKIIEKRQSVAFWCNPISGHATLYWYQQILGQGPKLLIQFQNNGVVDDSQLPKDRFSAERLKGVDSTLKIQPAKLEDSAVYLCASSIGASHYEQYFGPGTRLTVT.

This clonotype was counted many times. The rearrangement links TRBV20-1 to TRBJ2-2; a weak D match, TRBD1 (5 bases). The V and J ends lost 5 bases and 4 bases respectively, with 14 bases between them. The CDR3 has 14 residues. The germline gives CDR1 DFQATT, CDR2 SNEGSKA (reference sequence). The CDR3 nucleotides are TGCAGTGCTCCTAATAACCAGGGCACCGGGGAGCTGTTTTTT. Encoded protein: CSAPNNQGTGELFF.

This clonotype was seen repeatedly, ten times or more. This sequence joins TRBV28 and TRBJ1-2; maybe TRBD1 (6 bases). V was pared by 6 bases and J by 6 bases, with 20 bases between. CDR3 length: 15 residues. Germline CDR1 reads MDHEN; CDR2 reads SYDVKM. Here the CDR3 reads CASSPGARGRDGYTF. For the CDR3, the DNA is TGTGCCAGCAGCCCCGGGGCGCGGGGGCGCGATGGCTACACCTTC.

This clonotype was seen ten or more times. This chain uses TRBV27 with TRBJ2-5; TRBD1 matches at 8 bases. J gave up 4 bases and V 6 bases, and 4 bases lay outside the gene matches. Germline lookup yields CDR1 MNHEY and CDR2 SMNVEV (reference sequence). The CDR3 spans 13 residues. CDR3 protein: CASRSDRGETQYF. CDR3 nucleotides: TGTGCCAGCAGAAGCGACAGGGGAGAGACCCAGTACTTC.

The rearrangement uses TRBV18 and TRBJ2-6, with 9 bases that match TRBD2. The CDR3 length is 18 residues. Germline CDR1 KGHSH, CDR2 LQKENI. With 4 bases clipped from V and 6 bases from J, the junction kept 13 bases outside the gene matches. The CDR3 sequence: CASSLTRLAAIQANVLTF. CDR3 DNA sequence: TGTGCCAGCTCACTGACCAGACTAGCGGCTATACAGGCCAACGTCCTGACTTTC.

In this sample, this clonotype turned up many times. The chain links TRBV2 to TRBJ2-4, with a tentative D call TRBD1 (6 bases). The CDR3 is 15 residues long. Trimming pared 6 bases from V and 0 bases from J, leaving 12 bases between. Germline V gives CDR1 SNHLY, CDR2 FYNNEI. The CDR3 DNA reads as TGTGCCAGCAGGACAGGTGATCTAGCCAAAAACATTCAGTACTTC. It translates to CASRTGDLAKNIQYF.

About this clonotype itself: It may be a read error: a sequence one base away is much more abundant. This rearrangement joins TRBV28 to TRBJ2-7, with 8 bases that match TRBD1. J gave up 7 bases and V 6 bases, and 8 bases lay outside the gene matches. Germline lookup yields CDR1 MDHEN and CDR2 SYDVKM. There are 13 residues in the CDR3. In DNA form, the CDR3 reads TGTGCCAGCAGCGGACAGGGTAACTATGAGCAGTACTTC. It specifies CASSGQGNYEQYF.